This entry lists 5 T cell receptor beta chains sequenced from one sample in a study of naive and memory T cell subsets. Four PCR rounds used nested alpha and beta constant region primers plus the SP2 primer. TCRdb used MiXCR to reprocess the UMI-ligation and nested PCR reads, holding one entry per CDR3 protein. There are about 14,000 distinct CDR3 sequences in the sample; roughly 5% occur only once, and 8.2% lies in the top ten. The treatment is: skin biopsy from PPD injection site in Mantoux-positive individual. An oligonucleotide containing a UMI was ligated to the 3' end of TCR cDNA. Sequenced here: skin, sampled from a tuberculin skin test site. The source is an adult in good health.

The chain combines TRBV20-1 with TRBJ1-5; tentatively, D is TRBD1 (6 bases). This CDR3 spans 15 amino acids. Looked up from germline, CDR1 is DFQATT and CDR2 is SNEGSKA (reference sequence). The V end lost 0 bases, the J end lost 2 bases, and 11 bases lay between the germline ends. This CDR3 is CSARDYRDGNQPQHF. The CDR3 DNA is TGCAGTGCTAGAGATTACAGGGACGGCAATCAGCCCCAGCATTTT.

This clonotype was observed at least ten times. CDR3 nucleotide sequence: TGTGCCAGCAGCCAAGATGGGCAGATGAACACTGAAGCTTTCTTT. Translation gives CASSQDGQMNTEAFF. The rearrangement uses TRBV4-2 and TRBJ1-1; D is unclear. The germline gives CDR1 LGHNA, CDR2 YNFKEQ. V dropped 0 bases and J dropped 0 bases, with 8 bases sitting between them. The CDR3 loop spans 15 amino acids.

This clonotype rates as medium-sized. V usage is TRBV7-8 and J usage is TRBJ2-5, with a tentative D call TRBD2 (6 bases). Trimming cost V 1 base and J 5 bases, with 11 bases left between them. The CDR3 length is 14 residues. The V gene's germline CDR1 is SGHVS and CDR2 FQNEAQ. The CDR3 loop reads CASSLVPAGETQYF. Here the CDR3 DNA reads TGTGCCAGCAGCTTAGTTCCGGCGGGGGAGACCCAGTACTTC.

This clonotype was observed a few times. CDR3 sequence reads: CASSFGNTEAFF. CDR3 nucleotide sequence: TGTGCCAGCAGCTTCGGGAACACTGAAGCTTTCTTT. The chain carries TRBV7-2 and TRBJ1-1; D gene uncertain. Germline V lookup: CDR1 SGHTA, CDR2 FQGNSA. The CDR3 runs 12 residues. Trimming stripped 3 bases from V and 1 base from J, with 3 bases between.

Sample share makes this clonotype medium-sized. The chain couples TRBV20-1 to TRBJ2-1, with a tentative D call TRBD2 (6 bases). The length of the CDR3 is 16 residues. Germline V gene lookup returns CDR1 DFQATT and CDR2 SNEGSKA (reference sequence). V was clipped by 5 bases and J by 0 bases, with 17 bases between them. CDR3 nucleotide sequence: TGCAGTGCTCCGCTCCTAGCGAGGGGCTCCTACAATGAGCAGTTCTTC. Translated: CSAPLLARGSYNEQFF.